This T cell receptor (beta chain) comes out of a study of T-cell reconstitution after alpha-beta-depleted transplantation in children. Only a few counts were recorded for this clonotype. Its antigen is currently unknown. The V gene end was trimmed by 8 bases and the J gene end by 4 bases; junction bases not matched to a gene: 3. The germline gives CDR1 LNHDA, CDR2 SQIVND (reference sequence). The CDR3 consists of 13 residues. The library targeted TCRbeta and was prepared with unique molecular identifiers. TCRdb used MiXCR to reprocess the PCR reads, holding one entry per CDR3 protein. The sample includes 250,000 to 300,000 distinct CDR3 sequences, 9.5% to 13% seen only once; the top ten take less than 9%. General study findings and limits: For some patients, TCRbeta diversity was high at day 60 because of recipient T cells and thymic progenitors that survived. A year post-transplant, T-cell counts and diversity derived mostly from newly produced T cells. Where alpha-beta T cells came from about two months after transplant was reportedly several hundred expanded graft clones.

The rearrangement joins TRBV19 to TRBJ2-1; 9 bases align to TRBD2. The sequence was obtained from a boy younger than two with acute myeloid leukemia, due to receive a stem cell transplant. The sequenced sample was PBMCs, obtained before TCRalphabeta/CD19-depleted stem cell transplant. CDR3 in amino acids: CASRLADYNEQFF. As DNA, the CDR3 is TGTGCCAGTCGACTAGCGGATTACAATGAGCAGTTCTTC.